Each of the 24 T cell receptor beta chains below was sequenced from the same sample in a study of metastatic and nonmetastatic thyroid tumors. Using MiXCR, TCRdb reanalyzed the PCR reads. This table has tens of thousands of clones, roughly 18% appearing once. No patient had received any treatment before thyroid surgery. Sequenced input: blood. Receptors were obtained from a male donor with papillary thyroid cancer or a benign thyroid nodule (not recorded which). Some clones in this sample may be carry-over from other donors' samples.

This chain joins TRBV5-6 and TRBJ2-3, with 15 bases that match TRBD2. CDR1 is SGHDT, CDR2 YYEEEE, per germline. V dropped 4 bases and J dropped 6; count of bases not matched to a gene: 3. This CDR3 region has 15 residues. In DNA form, the CDR3 reads TGTGCCAGCAGCCGGACTAGCGGGGGGGCTGATACGCAGTATTTT. It codes for CASSRTSGGADTQYF.

Notes on this clone: Its ends do not fully match the called genes, so a read error is possible. The V and J genes are TRBV20-1 and TRBJ1-5, with 7 nucleotides matching TRBD1. The CDR3 covers 14 residues. CDR1 is DFQATT, CDR2 SNEGSKA, per germline (reference sequence). The CDR3 sequence: CGARDSIGNQPQHF. The CDR3 bases are TGCGGTGCTCGGGACAGTATCGGCAATCAGCCCCAGCATTTT.

This clone has at least ten counts. CDR3 region: CASSKPWDNNSPLHF. CDR3 nucleotide sequence: TGTGCCAGTAGTAAACCCTGGGACAATAATTCACCCCTCCACTTT. V gene TRBV19 combines with J gene TRBJ1-6; perhaps TRBD1 as D (6 bases). V shed 4 bases and J shed 5 bases, with 12 bases lying between them. This CDR3 has 15 amino acids. Germline-derived CDR1 and CDR2 are LNHDA and SQIVND (reference sequence).

The sample holds many counts of this clone. V gene TRBV7-9 combines with J gene TRBJ2-7; TRBD2 is a possible D gene (6 bases). Germline lookup yields CDR1 SEHNR and CDR2 FQNEAQ (reference sequence). The CDR3 contains 15 residues. The germline V and J ends were trimmed by 5 bases and 3 bases, with 17 bases remaining between them. The CDR3 sequence: CASSLRGGEDYEQYF. The CDR3 DNA reads TGTGCCAGCAGCCTAAGGGGCGGGGAGGACTACGAGCAGTACTTC.

This clone was counted at least ten times. This chain uses TRBV30 with TRBJ1-3; 9 bases are a match to TRBD1. This CDR3 has 14 residues. Germline V gene lookup returns CDR1 GTSNPN and CDR2 SVGIG (reference sequence). Trimming at V came to 0 bases and at J to 8 bases, leaving 5 bases not matched to a gene. In DNA, the CDR3 is TGTGCCTGGAGTGTAGGGACAGGGACGGACACCATATATTTT. Amino acids: CAWSVGTGTDTIYF.

V is TRBV12-3 or TRBV12-4 and J is TRBJ2-7; D is unclear. CDR3 size: 13 residues. The V end was cut by 4 bases, the J end by 2 bases, with 9 bases between. The CDR3 DNA reads as TGTGCCAGCAGTTGGGCGGTGACCTACGAGCAGTACTTC. Its protein product is CASSWAVTYEQYF.

At least ten counts were recorded for this clone. The V and J genes are TRBV11-3 and TRBJ1-1, with D possibly TRBD1 on 5 matching bases. The CDR3 has 15 residues. V was shortened by 5 bases and J by 2 bases, with 15 bases between the two germline ends. Germline CDR1 reads SGHNT; CDR2 reads YENEEA. CDR3 in DNA: TGTGCCAGCAGCGCCTCCGGGACGGATAACACTGAAGCTTTCTTT. This encodes CASSASGTDNTEAFF.

The chain uses TRBV28 and TRBJ2-2; 10 positions agree with TRBD2. From germline, CDR1 is MDHEN and CDR2 SYDVKM. The CDR3 loop spans 16 amino acids. The V and J ends lost 6 bases and 7 bases, in that order; junction bases with no gene match: 11. CDR3 in amino acids: CASRAASGSRGGELFF. Written as DNA, the CDR3 is TGTGCCAGCAGAGCCGCTAGCGGGAGCCGAGGCGGGGAGCTGTTTTTT.

The chain is built from TRBV6-1 and TRBJ1-1; no reliable D call. The germline V gene encodes CDR1 MNHNS and CDR2 SASEGT. Deletions cut 4 bases from V and 0 bases from J, with 6 bases between. The CDR3 has 13 residues. DNA for the CDR3: TGTGCCAGCAGTGTAAGGATGAACACTGAAGCTTTCTTT. Protein product: CASSVRMNTEAFF.

By frequency in the sample, this clone is medium-sized. The V call is TRBV6-1, the J call TRBJ2-7; weak D call: TRBD2 (6 bases). CDR1 is MNHNS, CDR2 SASEGT, per germline. Trimming shortened V by 6 bases and J by 1 base, and 10 bases separated the two germline ends. The CDR3 extends over 13 amino acids. CDR3 protein: CASRSAGSYEQYF. CDR3 coding DNA: TGTGCCAGCAGGAGCGCGGGATCCTACGAGCAGTACTTC.

This clone was detected ten times or more. The chain couples TRBV15 to TRBJ2-4; tentatively, D is TRBD1 or TRBD2 (5 bases each). The CDR3 contains 12 residues. V was pared by 7 bases and J by 2 bases, with 6 bases between. Germline CDR1 is LNHNV and CDR2 is YYDKDF (reference sequence). CDR3 coding DNA: TGTGCCACCAAGGGACCCAAAAACATTCAGTACTTC. Protein sequence: CATKGPKNIQYF.

This clone appeared a few times. The chain carries TRBV15 and TRBJ2-5; the match to TRBD2 covers 8 bases. The junction had 4 bases not matched to a gene; V was cut back by 8 bases and J by 2 bases. Germline CDR1 is LNHNV and CDR2 is YYDKDF (reference sequence). This CDR3 is built from 13 residues. Here the CDR3 DNA reads TGTGCCACCCGTAGCGGGACTCAAGAGACCCAGTACTTC. The encoded protein is CATRSGTQETQYF.

The chain recombines TRBV5-1 with TRBJ2-5, with D possibly TRBD2 on 5 matching bases. Trimming shortened V by 1 base and J by 0 bases, and 13 bases separated the two germline ends. Germline CDR1 and CDR2: SGHRS and YFSETQ. The CDR3 runs to 16 residues. CDR3 loop: CASSLITGSDQETQYF. CDR3 sequence (DNA): TGCGCCAGCAGCTTGATTACTGGTAGCGACCAAGAGACCCAGTACTTC.

This clone was seen many times. The rearrangement uses TRBV11-1 and TRBJ2-3; the match to TRBD2 covers 7 bases. The germline CDR1 and CDR2 sequences are SGHAT and FQDESV (reference sequence). With 0 bases clipped from V and 2 bases from J, the junction kept 8 bases outside the gene matches. There are 17 residues in the CDR3. As DNA, the CDR3 is TGTGCCAGCAGCTTAGCCCGGTCGGGGGGAAACACAGATACGCAGTATTTT. Residues: CASSLARSGGNTDTQYF.

The V and J genes are TRBV9 and TRBJ1-2; 8 bases fit TRBD1. Trimming at V came to 0 bases and at J to 4 bases, leaving 14 bases not matched to a gene. This CDR3 has 18 residues. Per the germline V gene, CDR1 is SGDLS and CDR2 is YYNGEE. As DNA, the CDR3 is TGTGCCAGCAGCGTAGATTGGCAGGGGGCGATGGGTAGCTATGGCTACACCTTC. The encoded protein is CASSVDWQGAMGSYGYTF. Full variable domain (outside the CDR3, taken from reference TRBV9 and TRBJ1-2): DSGVTQTPKHLITATGQRVTLRCSPRSGDLSVYWYQQSLDQGLQFLIQYYNGEERAKGNILERFSAQQFPDLHSELNLSSLELGDSALYFCASSVDWQGAMGSYGYTFGSGTRLTVV.

The chain carries TRBV28 and TRBJ2-7, with D tentatively TRBD2 (6 bases). With 5 bases removed from V and 3 bases from J, the gap between germline ends came to 8 bases. The CDR3 consists of 12 residues. Germline V gene sequence: CDR1 MDHEN, CDR2 SYDVKM. The CDR3 nucleotides read TGTGCCAGCAGTCAGGGAGGCTACGAGCAGTACTTC. Residues: CASSQGGYEQYF.

This chain connects TRBV6-6 to TRBJ2-1, with TRBD2 as a possible D gene (6 bases). Trimming cost V 3 bases and J 6 bases, with 12 bases left between them. There are 14 residues in the CDR3. In germline, CDR1 is MNHNY, CDR2 SVGAGI (reference sequence). The CDR3 DNA is TGTGCCAGCAGTTATTTTCGGGGGTTCAATGAGCAGTTCTTC. It yields the protein CASSYFRGFNEQFF.

This clone was counted ten times or more. The CDR3 DNA sequence: TGTGCCAGCAGTGAACAATACCCCTCAGCACGCGGAAACACCATATATTTT. Amino acids: CASSEQYPSARGNTIYF. V gene TRBV6-1 combines with J gene TRBJ1-3; D is unresolved. CDR3 length: 17 amino acids. With 2 bases removed from V and 4 bases from J, the gap between germline ends came to 18 bases. Looked up from germline, CDR1 is MNHNS and CDR2 is SASEGT.

This clone was seen at least ten times. The chain couples TRBV19 to TRBJ1-1; possibly TRBD1 for D (5 bases). The CDR3 sequence is 17 residues long. V lost 5 bases and J lost 1, with 20 bases in between. Germline lookup yields CDR1 LNHDA and CDR2 SQIVND (reference sequence). The CDR3 DNA is TGTGCCAGTAGTCCCTACAACCACGGGGCCTCGAACACTGAAGCTTTCTTT. This codes for CASSPYNHGASNTEAFF.

This clone was counted a few times. V gene TRBV2 combines with J gene TRBJ1-5, with 11 bases fitting TRBD1. The CDR3 consists of 14 residues. V gave up 5 bases and J gave up 5 bases; unmatched junction bases: 2. CDR1 is SNHLY and CDR2 is FYNNEI in the germline V gene. This CDR3 is CASSKDRGHQPQHF. The CDR3 nucleotides are TGTGCCAGCAGTAAGGACAGGGGGCATCAGCCCCAGCATTTT.

This clone was seen many times. The gene calls are TRBV4-1 and TRBJ2-1; 9 bases fit TRBD2. After removal of 4 bases from V and 0 bases from J, the junction contained 7 bases not matched to a gene. Germline V lookup: CDR1 MGHRA, CDR2 YSYEKL. The CDR3 is 17 amino acids. The CDR3 nucleotides read TGCGCCAGCAGCCCGGATTCTAGCGGGAACTCCTACAATGAGCAGTTCTTC. This gives the protein CASSPDSSGNSYNEQFF.

This clone was seen repeatedly, ten times or more. J is TRBJ2-7 and V is TRBV30; possibly TRBD2 for D (5 bases). V lost 0 bases to trimming and J lost 4 bases, with 10 bases between them. Germline V gene lookup returns CDR1 GTSNPN and CDR2 SVGIG (reference sequence). CDR3 length equals 13 residues. The CDR3 DNA reads as TGTGCCTGGAGTGTGGGCAGCGGTTACGAGCAGTACTTC. Protein product: CAWSVGSGYEQYF.

This clone was counted ten times or more. This chain links TRBV4-1 with TRBJ2-5; tentative D call: TRBD1 (5 bases). This CDR3 contains 14 residues. The germline V gene has CDR1 MGHRA and CDR2 YSYEKL. Trimming took off 1 base at V and 7 bases at J, with 13 bases between the two ends. In DNA form, the CDR3 reads TGCGCCAGCAGCCAAGGGGGCTCTATTGCGACCCAGTACTTC. As protein: CASSQGGSIATQYF.

V is TRBV6-2 or TRBV6-3 and J is TRBJ1-2; 7 nucleotides align to TRBD1. V was pared by 6 bases and J by 3 bases, with 4 bases of the junction left unmatched. The CDR3 has 13 amino acids. From germline, CDR1 is MNHEY and CDR2 SVGEGT. CDR3 DNA sequence: TGTGCCAGCAGCCTTACAGGGGACTATGGCTACACCTTC. Its translation: CASSLTGDYGYTF.